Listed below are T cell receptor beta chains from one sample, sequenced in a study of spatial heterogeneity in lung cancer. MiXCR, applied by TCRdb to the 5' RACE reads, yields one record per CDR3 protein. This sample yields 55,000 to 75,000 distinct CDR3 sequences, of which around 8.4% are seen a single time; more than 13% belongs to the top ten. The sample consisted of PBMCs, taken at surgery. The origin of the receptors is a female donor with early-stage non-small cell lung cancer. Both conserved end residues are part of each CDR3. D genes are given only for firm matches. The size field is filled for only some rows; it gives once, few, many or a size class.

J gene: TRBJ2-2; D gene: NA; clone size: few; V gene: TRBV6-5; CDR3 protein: CASGWGITNTGELFF; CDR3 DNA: TGTGCCAGCGGATGGGGCATTACGAACACCGGGGAGCTGTTTTTT
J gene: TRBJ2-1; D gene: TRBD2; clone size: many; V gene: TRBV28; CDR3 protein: CASSPGAGVPKEQFF; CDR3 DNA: TGTGCCAGCAGTCCGGGAGCGGGAGTGCCTAAAGAGCAGTTCTTC
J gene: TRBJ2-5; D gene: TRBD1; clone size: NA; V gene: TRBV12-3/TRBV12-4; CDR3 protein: CASSPFDRAGETQYF; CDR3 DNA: TGTGCCAGCAGCCCCTTCGACAGGGCCGGAGAGACCCAGTACTTC
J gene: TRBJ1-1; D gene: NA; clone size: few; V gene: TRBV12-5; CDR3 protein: CASGLVGGGLRRAFF; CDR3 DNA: TGTGCTAGTGGTTTGGTAGGCGGAGGGTTAAGAAGAGCTTTCTTT
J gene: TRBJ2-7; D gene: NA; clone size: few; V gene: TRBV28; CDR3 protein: CASSFAPLMGEQYF; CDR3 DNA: TGTGCCAGCAGTTTCGCCCCCCTTATGGGAGAGCAGTACTTC
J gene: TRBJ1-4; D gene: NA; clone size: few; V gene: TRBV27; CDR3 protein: CASSLLGDNNEKLFF; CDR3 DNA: TGTGCCAGCAGTTTATTGGGCGATAATAATGAAAAACTGTTTTTT
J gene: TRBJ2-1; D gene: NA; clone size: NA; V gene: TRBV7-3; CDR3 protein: CASSPTNYNEQFF; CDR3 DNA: TGTGCCAGCAGCCCGACGAACTACAATGAGCAGTTCTTC
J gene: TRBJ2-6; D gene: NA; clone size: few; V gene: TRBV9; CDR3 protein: CASSVGGFILTGANVLTF; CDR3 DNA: TGTGCCAGCAGCGTAGGAGGCTTTATCCTCACTGGGGCCAACGTCCTGACTTTC
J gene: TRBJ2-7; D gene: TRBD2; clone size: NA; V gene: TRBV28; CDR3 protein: CASSFGLAGVGSSYEQYF; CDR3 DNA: TGTGCCAGCAGTTTCGGCCTAGCGGGAGTGGGAAGCTCCTACGAGCAGTACTTC
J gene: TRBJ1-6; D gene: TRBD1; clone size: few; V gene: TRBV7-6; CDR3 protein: CASSMDRVMNSPLHF; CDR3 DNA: TGTGCCAGCAGCATGGACAGGGTAATGAATTCACCCCTCCACTTT
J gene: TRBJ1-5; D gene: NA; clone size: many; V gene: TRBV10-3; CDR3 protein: CAISESTDISNQPQHF; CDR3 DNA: TGTGCCATCAGTGAGTCGACGGACATATCCAATCAGCCCCAGCATTTT
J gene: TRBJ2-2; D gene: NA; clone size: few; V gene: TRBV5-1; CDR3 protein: CASSQGNTGELFF; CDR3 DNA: TGCGCCAGCTCACAGGGAAACACCGGGGAGCTGTTTTTT
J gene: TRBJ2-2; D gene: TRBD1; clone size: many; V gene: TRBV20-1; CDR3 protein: CSAPGQDATGELFF; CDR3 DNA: TGCAGTGCGCCGGGACAGGATGCCACCGGGGAGCTGTTTTTT
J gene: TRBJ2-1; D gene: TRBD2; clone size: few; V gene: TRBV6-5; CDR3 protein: CASSRRRGTGQFF; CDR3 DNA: TGTGCCAGCAGCCGAAGGCGGGGGACCGGGCAGTTCTTC
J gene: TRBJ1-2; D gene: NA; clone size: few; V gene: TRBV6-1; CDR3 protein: CASSEIGDYGYTF; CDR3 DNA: TGTGCCAGCAGTGAAATTGGAGACTATGGCTACACCTTC
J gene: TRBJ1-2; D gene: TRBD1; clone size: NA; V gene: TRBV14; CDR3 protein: CASSQAGTGYYGYTF; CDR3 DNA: TGTGCCAGCAGCCAAGCCGGGACAGGCTACTATGGCTACACCTTC
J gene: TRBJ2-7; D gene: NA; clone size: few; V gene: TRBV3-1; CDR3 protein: CASSQVGTASYEQYF; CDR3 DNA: TGTGCCAGCAGCCAAGTGGGGACGGCATCCTACGAGCAGTACTTC
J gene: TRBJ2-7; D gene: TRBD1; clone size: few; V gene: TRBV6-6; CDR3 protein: CASSYSSRGHNPYEQYF; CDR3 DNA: TGTGCCAGCAGTTACTCATCCAGGGGGCATAACCCCTACGAGCAGTACTTC
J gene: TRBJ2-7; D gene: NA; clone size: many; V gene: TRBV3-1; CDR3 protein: CASSQDWGPQGNEQYF; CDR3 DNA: TGTGCCAGCAGCCAAGATTGGGGCCCCCAGGGAAACGAGCAGTACTTC
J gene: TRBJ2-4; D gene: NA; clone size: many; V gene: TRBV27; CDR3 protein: CASSSNSGNKNIQYF; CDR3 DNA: TGTGCCAGCAGTTCGAATAGCGGTAACAAAAACATTCAGTACTTC
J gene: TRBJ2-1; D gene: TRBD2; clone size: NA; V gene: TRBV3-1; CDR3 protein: CASSQDLGSGRAYDEQFF; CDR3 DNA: TGTGCCAGCAGCCAAGATCTGGGTAGCGGGAGGGCCTACGATGAGCAGTTCTTC
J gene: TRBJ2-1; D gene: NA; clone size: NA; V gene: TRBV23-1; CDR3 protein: CASSQWARSPYNEQFF; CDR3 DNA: TGCGCCAGCAGTCAATGGGCCCGCAGCCCCTACAATGAGCAGTTCTTC
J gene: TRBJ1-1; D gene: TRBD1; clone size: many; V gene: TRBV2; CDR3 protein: CASRDYGTGAEAFF; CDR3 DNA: TGTGCCAGCAGAGATTACGGGACAGGCGCCGAAGCTTTCTTT
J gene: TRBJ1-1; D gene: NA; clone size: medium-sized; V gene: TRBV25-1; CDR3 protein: CASGPGGGAFF; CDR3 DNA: TGTGCCAGCGGGCCGGGGGGCGGAGCTTTCTTT